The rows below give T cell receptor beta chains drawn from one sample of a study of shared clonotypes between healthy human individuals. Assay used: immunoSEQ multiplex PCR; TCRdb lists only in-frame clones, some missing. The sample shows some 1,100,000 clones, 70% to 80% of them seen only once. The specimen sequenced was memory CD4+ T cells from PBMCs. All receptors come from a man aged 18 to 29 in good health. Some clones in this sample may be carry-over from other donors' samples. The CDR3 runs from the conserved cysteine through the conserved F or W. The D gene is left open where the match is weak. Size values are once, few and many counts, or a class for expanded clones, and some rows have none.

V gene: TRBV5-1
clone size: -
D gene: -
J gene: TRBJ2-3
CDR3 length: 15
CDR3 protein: CASSYLGAETDTQYF
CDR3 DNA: TGCGCCAGCAGCTACCTTGGGGCAGAGACAGATACGCAGTATTTT

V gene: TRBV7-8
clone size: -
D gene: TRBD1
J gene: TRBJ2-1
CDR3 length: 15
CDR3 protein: CASSLGRDRGNEQFF
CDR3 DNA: TGTGCCAGCAGCTTAGGTCGGGACAGAGGCAATGAGCAGTTCTTC

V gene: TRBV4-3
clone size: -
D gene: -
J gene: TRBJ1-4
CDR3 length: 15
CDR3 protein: CASSQGHATNEKLFF
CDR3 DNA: TGCGCCAGCAGCCAAGGACACGCAACTAATGAAAAACTGTTTTTT

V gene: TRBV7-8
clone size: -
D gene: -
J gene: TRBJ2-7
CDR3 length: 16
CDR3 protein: CASSKTRGWGTYEQYF
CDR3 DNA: TGTGCCAGCAGCAAAACGAGGGGTTGGGGTACCTACGAGCAGTACTTC

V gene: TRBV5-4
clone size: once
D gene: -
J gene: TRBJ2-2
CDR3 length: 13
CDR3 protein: CASSLDVTGELFF
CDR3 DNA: TGTGCCAGCAGCTTGGACGTAACCGGGGAGCTGTTTTTT

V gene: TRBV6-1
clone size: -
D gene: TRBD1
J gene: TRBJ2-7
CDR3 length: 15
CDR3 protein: CASRKLRDRGYEQYF
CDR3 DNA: TGTGCCAGCAGGAAACTCCGGGACAGGGGATACGAGCAGTACTTC

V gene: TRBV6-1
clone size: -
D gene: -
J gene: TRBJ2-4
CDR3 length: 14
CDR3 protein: CASSVGRGGNIQYF
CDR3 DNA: TGTGCCAGCAGTGTCGGCAGGGGAGGTAACATTCAGTACTTC

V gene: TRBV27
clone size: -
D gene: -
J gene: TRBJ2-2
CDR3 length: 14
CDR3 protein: CASSLWGFSGELFF
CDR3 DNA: TGTGCCAGCAGTTTATGGGGGTTTTCCGGGGAGCTGTTTTTT

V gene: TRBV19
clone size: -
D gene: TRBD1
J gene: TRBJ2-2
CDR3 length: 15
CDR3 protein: CASRFRQGSTGELFF
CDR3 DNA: TGTGCCAGTAGGTTTCGACAGGGGAGCACCGGGGAGCTGTTTTTT

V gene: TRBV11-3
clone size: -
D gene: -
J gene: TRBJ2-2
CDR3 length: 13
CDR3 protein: CASSREGTGELFF
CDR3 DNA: TGTGCCAGCAGCCGCGAGGGGACCGGGGAGCTGTTTTTT

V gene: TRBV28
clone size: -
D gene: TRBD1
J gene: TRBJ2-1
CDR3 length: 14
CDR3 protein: CASSFWGQNNEQFF
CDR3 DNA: TGTGCCAGCAGTTTCTGGGGACAGAACAATGAGCAGTTCTTC

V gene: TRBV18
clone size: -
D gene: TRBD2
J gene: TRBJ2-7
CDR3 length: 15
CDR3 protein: CASSQGLAGDPEQYF
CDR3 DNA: TGTGCCAGCTCACAGGGACTAGCGGGAGACCCCGAGCAGTACTTC

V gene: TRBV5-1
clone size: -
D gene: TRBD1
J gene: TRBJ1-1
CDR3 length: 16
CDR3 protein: CASGEQGLILNTEAFF
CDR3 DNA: TGCGCCAGCGGAGAACAGGGGTTAATCTTGAACACTGAAGCTTTCTTT

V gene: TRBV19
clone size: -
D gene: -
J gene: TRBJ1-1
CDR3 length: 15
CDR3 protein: CASSIERDGHTEAFF
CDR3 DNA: TGTGCCAGTAGTATAGAAAGGGACGGGCACACTGAAGCTTTCTTT

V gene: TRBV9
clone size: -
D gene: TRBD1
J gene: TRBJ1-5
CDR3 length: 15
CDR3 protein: CASSAGTGNNQPQHF
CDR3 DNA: TGTGCCAGCAGCGCAGGGACAGGGAACAATCAGCCCCAGCATTTT

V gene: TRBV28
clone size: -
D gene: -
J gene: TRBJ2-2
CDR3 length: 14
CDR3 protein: CASSLGGPGGELFF
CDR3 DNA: TGTGCCAGCAGTTTAGGGGGCCCAGGTGGGGAGCTGTTTTTT

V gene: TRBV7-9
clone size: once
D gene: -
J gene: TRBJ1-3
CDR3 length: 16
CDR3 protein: CASSPMGGRSGNTIYF
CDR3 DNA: TGTGCCAGCAGCCCAATGGGGGGACGCTCTGGAAACACCATATATTTT

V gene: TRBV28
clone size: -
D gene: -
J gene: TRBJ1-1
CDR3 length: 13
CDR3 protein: CASNRGFFSEAFF
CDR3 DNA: TGTGCCAGTAATAGGGGGTTCTTTTCTGAAGCTTTCTTT

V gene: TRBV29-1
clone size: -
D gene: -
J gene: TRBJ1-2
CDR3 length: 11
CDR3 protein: CSVGGAPGYTF
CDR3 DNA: TGCAGCGTTGGCGGGGCCCCAGGCTACACCTTC

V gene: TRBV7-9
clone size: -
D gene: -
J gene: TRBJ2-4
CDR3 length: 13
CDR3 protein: CASSLDSRNIQYF
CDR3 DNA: TGTGCCAGCAGCTTGGACAGCCGAAACATTCAGTACTTC

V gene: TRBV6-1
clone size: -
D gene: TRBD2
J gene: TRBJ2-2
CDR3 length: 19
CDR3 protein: CASSAGVSGSSRGTGELFF
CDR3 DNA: TGTGCCAGCAGTGCGGGGGTGAGCGGGAGTTCCAGAGGCACCGGGGAGCTGTTTTTT

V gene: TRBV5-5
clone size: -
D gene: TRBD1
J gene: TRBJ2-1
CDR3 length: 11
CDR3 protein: CASSLGDRGFF
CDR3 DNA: TGTGCCAGCAGCTTGGGTGACAGGGGTTTCTTC

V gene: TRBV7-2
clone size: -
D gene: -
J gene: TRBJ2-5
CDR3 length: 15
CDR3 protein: CASSLGGNIRETQYF
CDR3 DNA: TGTGCCAGCAGCTTAGGGGGGAACATTAGGGAGACCCAGTACTTC

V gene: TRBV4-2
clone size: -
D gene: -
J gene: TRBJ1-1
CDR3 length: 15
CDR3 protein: CASSQGGNPNTEAFF
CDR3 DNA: TGTGCCAGCAGCCAAGGGGGGAACCCGAACACTGAAGCTTTCTTT

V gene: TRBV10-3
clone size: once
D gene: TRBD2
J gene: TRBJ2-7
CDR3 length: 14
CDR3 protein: CAIMTSGSSYEQYF
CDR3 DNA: TGTGCCATCATGACCAGCGGGAGCTCCTACGAGCAGTACTTC

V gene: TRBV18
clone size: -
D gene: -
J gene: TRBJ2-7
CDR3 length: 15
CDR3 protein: CASSPNPGPGNEQYF
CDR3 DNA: TGTGCCAGCTCACCAAATCCCGGGCCGGGCAACGAGCAGTACTTC

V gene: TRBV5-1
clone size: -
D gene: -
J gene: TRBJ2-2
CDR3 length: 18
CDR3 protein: CASSFFTGEATNTGELFF
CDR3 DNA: TGCGCCAGCAGCTTTTTTACGGGAGAGGCTACCAACACCGGGGAGCTGTTTTTT

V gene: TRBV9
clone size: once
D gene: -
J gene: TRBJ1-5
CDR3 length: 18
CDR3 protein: CASSVVRLVSRGNQPQHF
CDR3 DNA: TGTGCCAGCAGCGTAGTCCGTTTGGTATCACGCGGGAATCAGCCCCAGCATTTT

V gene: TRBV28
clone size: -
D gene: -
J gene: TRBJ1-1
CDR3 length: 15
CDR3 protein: CASSLSGRRGTEAFF
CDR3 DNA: TGTGCCAGCAGTTTATCTGGACGAAGGGGCACTGAAGCTTTCTTT

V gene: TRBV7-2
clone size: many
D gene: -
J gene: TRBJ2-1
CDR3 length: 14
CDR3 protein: CASSSPRGNNEQFF
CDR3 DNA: TGTGCCAGCAGCTCTCCCCGGGGCAACAATGAGCAGTTCTTC

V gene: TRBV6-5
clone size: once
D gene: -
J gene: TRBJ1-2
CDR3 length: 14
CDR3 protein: CASSYKQGNYGYTF
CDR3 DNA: TGCGCCAGCAGTTACAAGCAGGGTAACTATGGCTACACCTTC

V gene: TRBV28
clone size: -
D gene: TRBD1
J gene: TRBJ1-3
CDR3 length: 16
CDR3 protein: CASESTGVFSGNTIYF
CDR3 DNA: TGTGCCAGCGAATCGACAGGGGTGTTCTCTGGAAACACCATATATTTT

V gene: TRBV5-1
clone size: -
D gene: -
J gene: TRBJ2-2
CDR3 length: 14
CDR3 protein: CASSRRVEAGELFF
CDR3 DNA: TGCGCCAGCAGCCGCAGGGTAGAAGCCGGGGAGCTGTTTTTT

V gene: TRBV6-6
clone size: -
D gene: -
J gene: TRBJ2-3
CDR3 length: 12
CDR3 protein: CASSRGVDTQYF
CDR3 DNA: TGTGCCAGCAGCCGCGGGGTGGATACGCAGTATTTT

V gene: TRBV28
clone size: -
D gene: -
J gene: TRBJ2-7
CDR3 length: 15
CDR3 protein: CASRIGGTNTYEQYF
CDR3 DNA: TGTGCCAGCAGAATCGGCGGAACAAATACCTACGAGCAGTACTTC

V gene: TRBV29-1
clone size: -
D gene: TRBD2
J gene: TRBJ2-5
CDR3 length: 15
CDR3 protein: CSVRETSGSGETQYF
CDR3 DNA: TGCAGCGTCCGTGAGACTAGCGGGAGTGGGGAGACCCAGTACTTC

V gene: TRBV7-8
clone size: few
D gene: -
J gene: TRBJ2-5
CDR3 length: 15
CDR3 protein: CASSRGASGQETQYF
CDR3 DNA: TGTGCCAGCAGTCGTGGGGCCTCCGGACAAGAGACCCAGTACTTC

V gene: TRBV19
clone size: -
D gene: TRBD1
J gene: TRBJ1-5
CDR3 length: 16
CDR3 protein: CASGTGRIPLNQPQHF
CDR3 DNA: TGTGCCAGTGGGACAGGGAGAATCCCACTTAATCAGCCCCAGCATTTT

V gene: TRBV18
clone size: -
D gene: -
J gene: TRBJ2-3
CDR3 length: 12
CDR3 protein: CASSPFPDTQYF
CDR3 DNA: TGTGCCAGCTCACCGTTTCCAGATACGCAGTATTTT

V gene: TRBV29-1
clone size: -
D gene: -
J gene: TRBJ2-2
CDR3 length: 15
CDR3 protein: CSVRGAGSVTGELFF
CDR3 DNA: TGCAGCGTTCGAGGGGCAGGGTCGGTCACCGGGGAGCTGTTTTTT